These 3 T cell receptor beta chains originate from one sample sequenced in a study of long-term antiretroviral therapy in people with HIV (dated 2022 in TCRdb). The immunoSEQ hsTCRB v3.0 assay was used at survey level resolution to sequence the TRB variable region. Sourced from immuneACCESS, this table was stored by TCRdb with only in-frame sequences that have V and J called. A share of the clones is absent; for the studies checked, an unresolved V gene accounts for under half, and the remainder has no known explanation. The sample table lists just under 20,000 clones, over 60% of them with a count of one. The ten largest make up about 9.9% of the sample. Specimen: unsorted PBMCs, collected 0.5 years before starting antiretroviral therapy. The receptor source for this set is a man aged 18-30 years with HIV.

This rearrangement joins TRBV7-2 to TRBJ1-5; D ambiguous. This CDR3 is built from 18 residues. Trimming took off 1 base at V and 7 bases at J, with 23 bases between the two ends. The germline V gene encodes CDR1 SGHTA and CDR2 FQGNSA. The CDR3 is CASSLDLAPTRLSQPQHF. The DNA for the CDR3 is TGTGCCAGCAGCTTAGATCTCGCCCCCACCCGGCTTTCACAGCCCCAGCATTTT.

This clone was seen only once. V usage is TRBV19 and J usage is TRBJ2-1; 14 bases match TRBD2. Trimming took 8 bases from V and 1 from J; bases not matched to a gene: 7. This CDR3 has 17 residues. From germline, CDR1 is LNHDA and CDR2 SQIVND (reference sequence). In nucleotides, the CDR3 is TGTGCCAGTCTGGGACTAGCGGGAGCGGCGTCCTACAATGAGCAGTTCTTC. Its protein product is CASLGLAGAASYNEQFF.

This chain uses TRBV19 with TRBJ2-2; TRBD2 agrees at 7 bases. This CDR3 region has 14 residues. The germline V gene encodes CDR1 LNHDA and CDR2 SQIVND (reference sequence). The junction had 6 bases not matched to a gene; V was cut back by 7 bases and J by 4 bases. The CDR3 DNA follows: TGTGCCAGTACCCCGGGAGGTTTCACCGGGGAGCTGTTTTTT. Amino acids: CASTPGGFTGELFF.